This T cell receptor beta chain was identified in a study of OX40 agonist ivuxolimab in advanced cancers. Study details: Dosing consisted of intravenous ivuxolimab at 0.01 to 10 mg/kg every 2 weeks. General observations from the study: Some nonresponders also had low normalized T-cell clonal expansion.

Germline V gene sequence: CDR1 WSHSY, CDR2 SAAADI. V was pared by 4 bases and J by 1 base, with 5 bases of the junction left unmatched. The CDR3 contains 15 residues. Autoimmune disease history or systemic immunosuppression disqualified patients. The table came from immunoSEQ multiplex PCR; TCRdb's copy has only in-frame clones and leaves some out. This table holds about 20,000 clones, about 90% found once. For this clone: The antigen is undetermined.

The V call is TRBV10-2, the J call TRBJ1-1; 8 bases align to TRBD1. Sequenced here: CD4+ or CD8+ T cells sorted from blood, sampled in a trial of the OX40 agonist ivuxolimab. This TCR came from an adult with an advanced solid tumor such as melanoma, head and neck, liver or kidney cancer. The CDR3 loop reads CASSADREWNTEAFF. In DNA, the CDR3 is TGCGCCAGCAGTGCGGACAGGGAATGGAACACTGAAGCTTTCTTT.